Below are 3 T cell receptor beta chains sequenced from a single sample in a study of technical replicates of blood from a few donors. Some clones are missing from TCRdb's copy, which holds only in-frame ones; the method was immunoSEQ multiplex PCR. The data show over 50,000 clones, around 87% seen once. The specimen was PBMCs. These receptors were collected from a human donor in good health. Some clones in this sample may be carry-over from other donors' samples.

This clone has a single count. The chain couples TRBV7-8 to TRBJ1-5; D uncertain. The germline gives CDR1 SGHVS, CDR2 FQNEAQ. This CDR3 spans 16 amino acids. Deletions cut 1 base from V and 0 bases from J, with 10 bases between. The CDR3 sequence is CASSLVDKDSNQPQHF. The CDR3 coding sequence is TGTGCCAGCAGCTTAGTTGACAAGGATAGCAATCAGCCCCAGCATTTT.

J is TRBJ1-1 and V is TRBV5-6, with 10 bases aligning to TRBD1. V lost 1 base and J lost 7; bases outside the gene matches: 10. The CDR3 runs 16 residues. CDR1 and CDR2 (germline): SGHDT, YYEEEE. In nucleotides, the CDR3 is TGTGCCAGCAGCTTGTTAAGCGGGACAGGGGTTTTTGAAGCTTTCTTT. As protein: CASSLLSGTGVFEAFF.

The chain couples TRBV7-2 to TRBJ1-1; D is undetermined. Germline-derived CDR1 and CDR2 are SGHTA and FQGNSA. The CDR3 spans 13 residues. The ends were cut back, 5 bases at V and 0 bases at J, with 7 bases in the middle. CDR3 residues: CASSTQVNTEAFF. CDR3 in DNA: TGTGCCAGCAGCACACAAGTGAACACTGAAGCTTTCTTT.